The entry below gives a single T cell receptor beta chain sequence along with its context. CDR3 length: 11 amino acids. The data were taken from a study of blood T cell repertoires in COVID-19. Study background: The samples span acute and convalescent COVID-19 from the United States, Italy and Spain. From T cells, B-cell-depleted T cells, or PBMCs came the material, which was cDNA or gDNA.

Original methodology: Using reference gene primer amplification, nucleated cell counts were estimated. Sequencing was performed with immunoSEQ multiplex PCR; in TCRdb, only in-frame clones are kept and a portion is missing. V and J calls and clone size are copied from that table; D and trimming were computed from the DNA. The table records under 450,000 clones, approximately 89% of them present only once. V usage is TRBV21-1 and J usage is TRBJ1-1. TRBV21-1 is assigned pseudogene status. This clonotype originated in a woman aged 40 to 55 with COVID-19, enrolled during active disease. Sequencing was done on a sample of peripheral blood. The CDR3 DNA reads as TGTGCCAGCAGCACGGGCACTGAAGCTTTCTTT. Amino acids: CASSTGTEAFF.